The source of this T cell receptor beta chain is a study of blood T cell repertoires in COVID-19. Study-level background: Donors in the United States, Italy and Spain gave samples during acute or convalescent COVID-19.

Data came from immunoSEQ multiplex PCR; TCRdb stores just in-frame clones and leaves some out. The table lists 250,000 to 400,000 clones, about 87% of them singletons. Germline V CDR1 and CDR2: MGHRA, YSYEKL. V lost 1 base, J lost 2 bases, and 4 bases stayed unmatched. This CDR3 is built from 16 residues. This clonotype was sampled from a woman aged 25-40 years with COVID-19, enrolled during active disease. The chain couples TRBV4-1 to TRBJ2-7, with TRBD1 identical over 11 bases. Material: peripheral blood. Here the CDR3 DNA reads TGCGCCAGCAGCCAAGGCCCGGGACAGGGGGCCTACGAGCAGTACTTC. Translating gives CASSQGPGQGAYEQYF.